These 25 T cell receptor beta chains share one sample of origin, sequenced in a study of shared clonotypes between healthy human individuals. Sequencing was performed with immunoSEQ multiplex PCR; in TCRdb, only in-frame clones are kept and a portion is missing. This sample has 2,500,000 or so clones, with over 85% found just once. Sequencing used naive CD4+ T cells sorted from blood. Subset reported: CD45RA+ positively selected. Receptors were obtained from a man aged 18 to 29 in good health.

V and J are TRBV6-5 and TRBJ1-1; D remains unclear. Germline loops: CDR1 MNHEY, CDR2 SVGAGI. V lost 5 bases, J lost 0 bases, and 7 bases lay in between. The CDR3 length is 13 residues. This CDR3 reads CASSNPLNTEAFF. As DNA, the CDR3 is TGTGCCAGCAGTAACCCCTTGAACACTGAAGCTTTCTTT.

A note on this clone: The same CDR3 is also encoded by other DNA sequences in this sample. The chain combines TRBV6-5 with TRBJ1-2, with a possible D match to TRBD1 (6 bases). V lost 6 bases to trimming and J lost 2 bases, with 10 bases between them. Germline V gene sequence: CDR1 MNHEY, CDR2 SVGAGI. The CDR3 extends over 13 amino acids. The CDR3 DNA sequence: TGTGCCAGCAGCCTTGGACAGAACTATGGCTACACCTTC. Translating gives CASSLGQNYGYTF.

This chain uses TRBV27 with TRBJ1-2; possibly TRBD1 for D (6 bases). The CDR3 is made up of 15 amino acids. The V end was cut by 8 bases, the J end by 0 bases, with 16 bases between. Germline values: CDR1 MNHEY, CDR2 SMNVEV (reference sequence). The DNA for the CDR3 is TGTGCCAGCGGCCCCCCCGACAGGCCTAACTATGGCTACACCTTC. This sequence encodes CASGPPDRPNYGYTF.

The chain carries TRBV25-1 and TRBJ2-7; D remains ambiguous. CDR1 and CDR2 from the germline V gene are MGHDK and SYGVNS. The CDR3 is 13 amino acids. V was pared by 3 bases and J by 7 bases, with 13 bases between. CDR3 protein: CASSDDRQREQYF. The CDR3 DNA is TGTGCCAGCAGTGATGATCGCCAGAGGGAGCAGTACTTC.

V usage is TRBV5-4 and J usage is TRBJ2-2; no reliable D call. The CDR3 is made up of 14 amino acids. V was shortened by 0 bases and J by 1 base, with 4 bases between the two germline ends. The germline gives CDR1 SGHNT, CDR2 YYREEE (reference sequence). CDR3 nucleotide sequence: TGTGCCAGCAGCTTGGAGTTGAACACCGGGGAGCTGTTTTTT. It codes for CASSLELNTGELFF. Complete variable domain (other parts from reference TRBV5-4 and TRBJ2-2): ETGVTQSPTHLIKTRGQQVTLRCSSQSGHNTVSWYQQALGQGPQFIFQYYREEENGRGNFPPRFSGLQFPNYSSELNVNALELDDSALYLCASSLELNTGELFFGEGSRLTVL.

V usage is TRBV27 and J usage is TRBJ2-7; 11 bases line up with TRBD2. This CDR3 is 17 amino acids long. The V gene's germline CDR1 is MNHEY and CDR2 SMNVEV (reference sequence). J lost 0 bases, V lost 3 bases, and 7 bases had no gene match. CDR3 in amino acids: CASSFSSSGRSSYEQYF. CDR3 coding DNA: TGTGCCAGCAGTTTCTCCTCTAGCGGGAGGAGCTCCTACGAGCAGTACTTC.

The V and J genes are TRBV27 and TRBJ2-7; 12 bases line up with TRBD1. V lost 5 bases to trimming and J lost 2 bases; unmatched junction nucleotides: 13. The CDR3 runs to 18 residues. Germline assignment: CDR1 MNHEY and CDR2 SMNVEV (reference sequence). Here the CDR3 DNA reads TGTGCCAGCAGTAGAACGTTCTGGGGACAGGGGGCCACCTACGAGCAGTACTTC. Residues: CASSRTFWGQGATYEQYF.

This clone was detected once. J is TRBJ2-7 and V is TRBV12-1; the table calls TRBD2, which could not be checked here. TRBV12-1 is a pseudogene. The CDR3 is made up of 15 amino acids. CDR3 loop: CASSSTSSSSYEQYF. CDR3 nucleotide sequence: TGTGCCAGCAGCTCTACCTCTTCGAGCTCCTACGAGCAGTACTTC.

The chain links TRBV7-2 to TRBJ2-1; no definite D call. The CDR3 covers 14 residues. Trimming stripped 5 bases from V and 4 bases from J, with 12 bases between. Germline V CDR1 and CDR2: SGHTA, FQGNSA. The CDR3 loop reads CASSPPPAYNEQFF. DNA of the CDR3: TGTGCCAGCAGCCCCCCTCCGGCGTACAATGAGCAGTTCTTC.

The chain employs TRBV7-2 and TRBJ1-1, with 7 positions matching TRBD1. Germline V gene sequence: CDR1 SGHTA, CDR2 FQGNSA. The CDR3 extends over 16 amino acids. V trimming: 1 base; J trimming: 4 bases; junction bases outside the gene matches: 9. CDR3 sequence reads: CASSLVGGLPGTEAFF. CDR3 nucleotide sequence: TGTGCCAGCAGCTTAGTAGGGGGCTTGCCGGGCACTGAAGCTTTCTTT. Supplemented by reference TRBV7-2 and TRBJ1-1, the full variable domain reads GAGVSQSPSNKVTEKGKDVELRCDPISGHTALYWYRQSLGQGLEFLIYFQGNSAPDKSGLPSDRFSAERTGGSVSTLTIQRTQQEDSAVYLCASSLVGGLPGTEAFFGQGTRLTVV.

The V call is TRBV5-4, the J call TRBJ2-7; D assignment may be TRBD1 or TRBD2 (6 bases each). Germline assignment: CDR1 SGHNT and CDR2 YYREEE (reference sequence). CDR3 length equals 16 residues. V lost 7 bases and J 3 bases, leaving 23 bases between the germline ends. CDR3 nucleotide sequence: TGTGCCAGCGATATAACTCTCCTGGGGGGCGGCTACGAGCAGTACTTC. It specifies CASDITLLGGGYEQYF.

This clone was found a few times. Other DNA sequences within the sample encode an identical CDR3. The chain employs TRBV6-5 and TRBJ1-1; D remains unclear. V lost 5 bases to trimming and J lost 1 base, with 8 bases between them. From germline, CDR1 is MNHEY and CDR2 SVGAGI. The CDR3 totals 13 residues. The CDR3 region is CASSLGQNTEAFF. The CDR3 bases are TGTGCCAGCAGTCTCGGCCAGAACACTGAAGCTTTCTTT.

The genes are TRBV6-1 and TRBJ2-7, with D hard to call. The CDR3 is made up of 14 amino acids. V was cut by 2 bases and J by 5 bases, with 13 bases left in between. Per germline, CDR1 MNHNS and CDR2 SASEGT. CDR3 nucleotides: TGTGCCAGCAGTGAACCGGCACAGAACCACGAGCAGTACTTC. Translated, it gives CASSEPAQNHEQYF.

The chain combines TRBV6-1 with TRBJ2-2; 10 bases map to TRBD2. This CDR3 has 16 residues. The trim removed 3 bases at V and 6 bases at J, leaving 7 bases unmatched. The germline gives CDR1 MNHNS, CDR2 SASEGT. The CDR3 reads CASSDQSGGAAGELFF. The CDR3 DNA follows: TGTGCCAGCAGTGATCAGAGCGGGGGGGCTGCCGGGGAGCTGTTTTTT.

This clone has just one count. This rearrangement joins TRBV5-5 to TRBJ1-3; 10 nucleotides align to TRBD2. The tail of the sequence fits TRBJ2-2 better, so the J call may be wrong. The CDR3 has 18 residues. Germline V CDR1 and CDR2: SGHKS, YYEKEE (reference sequence). CDR3 sequence reads: CASSSPIRTSGNTGELFF. The CDR3 DNA reads as TGTGCCAGCAGCTCACCGATTCGGACTAGCGGAAACACCGGGGAGCTGTTTTTT.

A few counts support this clone. The chain couples TRBV10-1 to TRBJ2-7, with 8 bases identical to TRBD1. J was trimmed by 6 bases and V by 4 bases; bases with no gene match: 8. This CDR3 has 14 residues. CDR1 WNHNN and CDR2 SYGVQD come from the germline V gene (reference sequence). Here the CDR3 reads CASSANGQGAEQYF. CDR3 DNA: TGCGCCAGCAGTGCCAACGGACAGGGAGCCGAGCAGTACTTC.

The J gene is TRBJ2-7, the V gene TRBV18, with D perhaps matching TRBD2 (6 bases). V lost 3 bases and J lost 3, with 24 bases in between. The length of the CDR3 is 18 residues. Germline assignment: CDR1 KGHSH and CDR2 LQKENI. The CDR3 DNA reads TGTGCCAGCTCACCGTCGCTGGGGCGAGCGGGCGCCTACTACGAGCAGTACTTC. Protein sequence: CASSPSLGRAGAYYEQYF.

This clone has just a few counts. This sample includes further DNA sequences coding for the same CDR3. The chain employs TRBV9 and TRBJ1-5, with D perhaps TRBD1 (6 bases). From germline, CDR1 is SGDLS and CDR2 YYNGEE. V was clipped by 2 bases and J by 1 base, with 10 bases between them. This CDR3 is 15 amino acids long. This chain's CDR3 is CASSVGDTSNQPQHF. In DNA form, the CDR3 reads TGTGCCAGCAGCGTGGGGGACACAAGCAATCAGCCCCAGCATTTT.

V usage is TRBV6-1 and J usage is TRBJ2-7, with TRBD2 matching over 7 bases. The trim removed 7 bases at V and 2 bases at J, leaving 5 bases unmatched. Germline-derived CDR1 and CDR2 are MNHNS and SASEGT. This CDR3 comprises 13 residues. The CDR3 nucleotides are TGTGCCAGCAAGCGGGACGGCCCCTACGAGCAGTACTTC. Translating it yields CASKRDGPYEQYF.

The chain couples TRBV7-9 to TRBJ2-1; TRBD2 might be the D (6 bases). Deletions cut 0 bases from V and 9 bases from J, with 9 bases between. In germline, CDR1 is SEHNR, CDR2 FQNEAQ (reference sequence). The CDR3 has 13 amino acids. CDR3 nucleotides: TGTGCCAGCAGCTTAGCGGGGGGTCGTGAGCAGTTCTTC. Translation: CASSLAGGREQFF. Full variable domain (missing parts from reference TRBV7-9 and TRBJ2-1): DTGVSQNPRHKITKRGQNVTFRCDPISEHNRLYWYRQTLGQGPEFLTYFQNEAQLEKSRLLSDRFSAERPKGSFSTLEIQRTEQGDSAMYLCASSLAGGREQFFGPGTRLTVL.

The V call is TRBV19, the J call TRBJ1-5; a weak D match, TRBD1 (5 bases). Germline V gives CDR1 LNHDA, CDR2 SQIVND (reference sequence). The V and J ends lost 5 bases and 4 bases respectively, with 12 bases between them. The CDR3 sequence is 14 residues long. The CDR3 here is CASSPWGDNQPQHF. CDR3 sequence (DNA): TGTGCCAGTAGTCCCTGGGGGGATAATCAGCCCCAGCATTTT.

This clone was found once. The rearrangement uses TRBV6-1 and TRBJ2-7, with D maybe TRBD1 (6 bases). The ends were cut back, 4 bases at V and 0 bases at J, with 19 bases in the middle. Germline V gene sequence: CDR1 MNHNS, CDR2 SASEGT. This CDR3 is 17 amino acids long. CDR3 sequence (DNA): TGTGCCAGCAGTGCCCCTCTGACAGGACCTCGCTCCTACGAGCAGTACTTC. Translating gives CASSAPLTGPRSYEQYF.

The genes are TRBV5-1 and TRBJ2-3, with 8 bases matching TRBD2. Trimming took 1 base from V and 2 from J; bases not matched to a gene: 3. The CDR3 has 15 amino acids. Germline V gene data show CDR1 as SGHRS and CDR2 as YFSETQ. In nucleotides, the CDR3 is TGCGCCAGCAGCTTGAGGCGGGGGGACACAGATACGCAGTATTTT. This codes for CASSLRRGDTDTQYF.

The CDR3 DNA sequence: TGTGCCAGCAGCTTAGCCCATCCGCAGTCCTATGGCTACACCTTC. Translating gives CASSLAHPQSYGYTF. This chain uses TRBV7-9 with TRBJ1-2; D remains unclear. Germline loops: CDR1 SEHNR, CDR2 FQNEAQ (reference sequence). The CDR3 extends over 15 amino acids. V was shortened by 0 bases and J by 4 bases, with 12 bases between the two germline ends. Variable domain in full (rest from reference TRBV7-9 and TRBJ1-2): DTGVSQNPRHKITKRGQNVTFRCDPISEHNRLYWYRQTLGQGPEFLTYFQNEAQLEKSRLLSDRFSAERPKGSFSTLEIQRTEQGDSAMYLCASSLAHPQSYGYTFGSGTRLTVV.

V is TRBV10-3 and J is TRBJ1-2; 7 bases fit TRBD1. Germline CDR1 and CDR2: ENHRY and SYGVKD. Unmatched junction bases numbered 5, after V lost 5 bases and J lost 2 bases. This CDR3 region has 14 residues. The chain's CDR3 is CAISSQGENYGYTF. The CDR3 DNA follows: TGTGCCATCAGTTCCCAGGGGGAGAACTATGGCTACACCTTC.